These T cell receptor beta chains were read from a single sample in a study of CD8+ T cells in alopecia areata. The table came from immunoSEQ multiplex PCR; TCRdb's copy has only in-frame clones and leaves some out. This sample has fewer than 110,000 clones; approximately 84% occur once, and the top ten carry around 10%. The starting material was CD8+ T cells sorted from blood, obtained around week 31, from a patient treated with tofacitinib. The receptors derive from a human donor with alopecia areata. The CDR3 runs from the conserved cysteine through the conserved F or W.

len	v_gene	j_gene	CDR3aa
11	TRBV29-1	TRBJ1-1	CSVGRNTEAFF
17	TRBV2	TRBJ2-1	CASSQNSGERLNNEQFF
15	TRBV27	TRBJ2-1	CASSLSSGINNEQFF
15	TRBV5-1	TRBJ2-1	CASSPGQGAPHEQFF
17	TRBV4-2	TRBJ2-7	CASSQQGAGTGRYEQYF
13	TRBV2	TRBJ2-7	CASQESLFYEQYF
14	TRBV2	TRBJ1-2	CASREVSENYGYTF
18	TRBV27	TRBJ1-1	CASSPHLRGGTVETEAFF
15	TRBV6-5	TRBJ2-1	CASRPDLSSYNEQFF
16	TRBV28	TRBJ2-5	CASSLRGGRFTETQYF
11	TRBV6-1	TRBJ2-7	CASVRGLEQYF
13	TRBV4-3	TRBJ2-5	CASSPHDQETQYF
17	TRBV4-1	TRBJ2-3	CASSQESGGRYTDTQYF
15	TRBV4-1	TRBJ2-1	CASSQEKDIYNEQFF
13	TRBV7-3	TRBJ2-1	CASSLGSGDEQFF
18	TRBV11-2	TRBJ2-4	CASSLDGTDLLAKNIQYF
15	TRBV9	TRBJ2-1	CASSGSGGAHNEQFF
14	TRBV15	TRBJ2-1	CATSGTSGYNEQFF
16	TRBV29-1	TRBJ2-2	CSVRGGLAHNTGELFF